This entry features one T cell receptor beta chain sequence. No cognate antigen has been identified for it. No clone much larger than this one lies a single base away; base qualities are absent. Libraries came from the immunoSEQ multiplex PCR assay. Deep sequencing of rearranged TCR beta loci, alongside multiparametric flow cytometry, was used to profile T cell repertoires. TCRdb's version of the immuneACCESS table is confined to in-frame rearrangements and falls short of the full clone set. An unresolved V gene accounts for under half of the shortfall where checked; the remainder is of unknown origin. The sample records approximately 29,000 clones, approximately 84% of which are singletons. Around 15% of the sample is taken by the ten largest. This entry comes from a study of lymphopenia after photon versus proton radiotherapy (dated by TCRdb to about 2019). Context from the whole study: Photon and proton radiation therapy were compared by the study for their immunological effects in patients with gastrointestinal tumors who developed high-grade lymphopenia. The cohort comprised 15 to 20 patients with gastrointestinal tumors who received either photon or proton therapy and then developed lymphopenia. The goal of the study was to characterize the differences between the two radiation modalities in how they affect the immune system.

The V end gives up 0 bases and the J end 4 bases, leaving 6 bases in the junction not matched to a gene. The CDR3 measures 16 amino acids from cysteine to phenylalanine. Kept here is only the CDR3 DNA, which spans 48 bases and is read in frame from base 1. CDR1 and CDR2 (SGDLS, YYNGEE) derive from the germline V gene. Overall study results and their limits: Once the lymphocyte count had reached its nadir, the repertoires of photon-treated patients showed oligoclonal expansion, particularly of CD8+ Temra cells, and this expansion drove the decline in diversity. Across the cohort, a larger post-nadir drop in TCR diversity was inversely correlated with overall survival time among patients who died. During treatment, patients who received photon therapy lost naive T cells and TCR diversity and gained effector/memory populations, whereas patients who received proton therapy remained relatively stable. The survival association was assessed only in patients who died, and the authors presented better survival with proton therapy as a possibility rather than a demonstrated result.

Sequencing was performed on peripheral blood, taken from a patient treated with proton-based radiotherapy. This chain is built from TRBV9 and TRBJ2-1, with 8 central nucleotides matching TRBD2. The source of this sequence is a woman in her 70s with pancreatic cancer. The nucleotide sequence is TGTGCCAGCAGCGTAGGGTCGGGAGGGCCGTACAATGAGCAGTTCTTC. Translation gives CASSVGSGGPYNEQFF.